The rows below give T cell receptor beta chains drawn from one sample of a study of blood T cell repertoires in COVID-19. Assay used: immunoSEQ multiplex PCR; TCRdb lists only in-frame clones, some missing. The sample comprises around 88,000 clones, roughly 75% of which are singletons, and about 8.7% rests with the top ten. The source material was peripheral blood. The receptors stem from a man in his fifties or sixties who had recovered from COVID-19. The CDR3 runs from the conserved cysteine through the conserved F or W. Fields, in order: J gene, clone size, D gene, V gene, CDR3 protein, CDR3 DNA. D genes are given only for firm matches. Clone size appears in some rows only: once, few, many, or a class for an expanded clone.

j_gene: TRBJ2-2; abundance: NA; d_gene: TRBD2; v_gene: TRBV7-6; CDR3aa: CASSRLAPGELFF; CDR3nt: TGTGCCAGCAGCAGACTAGCCCCCGGGGAGCTGTTTTTT
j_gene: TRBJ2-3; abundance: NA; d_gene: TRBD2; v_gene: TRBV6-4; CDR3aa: CASSAGAGGSTDTQYF; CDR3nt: TGTGCCAGCAGTGCGGGAGCGGGGGGAAGCACAGATACGCAGTATTTT
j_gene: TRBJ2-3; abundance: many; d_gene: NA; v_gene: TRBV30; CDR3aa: CARSGVSQDTQYF; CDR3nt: TGTGCCCGATCAGGGGTTTCACAAGATACGCAGTATTTT
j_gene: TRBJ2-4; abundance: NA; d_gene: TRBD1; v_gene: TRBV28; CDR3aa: CASSSRQGAFKNIQYF; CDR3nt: TGTGCCAGCAGTTCCCGACAGGGGGCTTTCAAAAACATTCAGTACTTC
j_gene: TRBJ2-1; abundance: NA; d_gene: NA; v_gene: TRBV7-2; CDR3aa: CASSSASMRGDNEQFF; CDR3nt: TGTGCCAGCAGCTCGGCCTCTATGAGAGGCGACAATGAGCAGTTCTTC
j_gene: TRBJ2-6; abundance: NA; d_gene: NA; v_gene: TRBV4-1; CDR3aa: CASSQERAQGVGANVLTF; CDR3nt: TGCGCCAGCAGCCAAGAGAGAGCCCAGGGTGTCGGGGCCAACGTCCTGACTTTC
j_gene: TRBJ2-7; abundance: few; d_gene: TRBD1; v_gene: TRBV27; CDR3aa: CASSLTGQSTYEQYF; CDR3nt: TGTGCCAGCAGTTTAACGGGACAGAGCACCTACGAGCAGTACTTC
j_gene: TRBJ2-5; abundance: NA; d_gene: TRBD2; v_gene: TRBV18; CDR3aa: CASSRGGEETQYF; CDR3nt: TGTGCCAGCTCACGGGGAGGGGAAGAGACCCAGTACTTC
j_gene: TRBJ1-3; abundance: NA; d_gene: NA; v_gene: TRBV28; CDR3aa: CASSSRGAGNTIYF; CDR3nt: TGTGCCAGCAGTTCAAGGGGTGCTGGAAACACCATATATTTT
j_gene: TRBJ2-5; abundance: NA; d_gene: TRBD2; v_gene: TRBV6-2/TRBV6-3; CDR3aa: CASSISSGQETQYF; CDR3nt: TGTGCCAGCAGCATTTCTAGCGGACAAGAGACCCAGTACTTC
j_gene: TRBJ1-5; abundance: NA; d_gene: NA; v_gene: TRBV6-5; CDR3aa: CATLQGLSQPQHF; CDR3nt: TGTGCCACCTTACAGGGATTGAGTCAGCCCCAGCATTTT
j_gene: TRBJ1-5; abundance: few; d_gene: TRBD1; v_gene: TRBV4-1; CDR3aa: CASSQDYRGNQPQHF; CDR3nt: TGCGCCAGCAGCCAAGACTACAGGGGAAATCAGCCCCAGCATTTT
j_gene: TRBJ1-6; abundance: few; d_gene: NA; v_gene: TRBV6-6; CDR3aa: CASSYGPQRRNSPLHF; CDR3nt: TGTGCCAGCAGTTACGGCCCCCAAAGGCGGAATTCACCCCTCCACTTT
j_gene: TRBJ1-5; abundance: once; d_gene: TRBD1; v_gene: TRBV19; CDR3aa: CASSMETGQNQPQHF; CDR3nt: TGTGCCAGTAGTATGGAAACGGGACAGAATCAGCCCCAGCATTTT
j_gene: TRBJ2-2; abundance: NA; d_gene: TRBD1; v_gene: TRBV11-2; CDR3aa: CASSLETRGQGRGGTGELFF; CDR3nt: TGTGCCAGCAGCTTAGAGACCCGAGGACAGGGGAGGGGAGGCACCGGGGAGCTGTTTTTT
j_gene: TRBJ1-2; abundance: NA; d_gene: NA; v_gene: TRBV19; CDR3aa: CASSGSYGYTF; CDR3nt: TGTGCCAGTAGTGGGAGCTATGGCTACACCTTC
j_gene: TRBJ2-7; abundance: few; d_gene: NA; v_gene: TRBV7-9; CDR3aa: CASSPKRGEDSYEQYF; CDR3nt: TGTGCCAGCAGCCCAAAGCGTGGGGAGGATTCCTACGAGCAGTACTTC